These 32 T cell receptor beta chains came from one sample sequenced in a study of cytomegalovirus exposure and HLA in healthy donors. Both 60 Vbeta primers and 13 Jbeta primers went into the PCR. TCRdb's copy holds only in-frame clones and misses some; the assay was immunoSEQ multiplex PCR. The sample holds roughly 150,000 clones, under 70% seen once. The specimen sequenced was PBMCs. The receptors here all came from a young man in good health and CMV-seropositive.

The chain couples TRBV29-1 to TRBJ1-1; weak D call: TRBD1 (6 bases). The CDR3 length is 14 residues. Per the germline V gene, CDR1 is SQVTM and CDR2 is ANQGSEA. The V and J ends lost 2 bases and 6 bases respectively, with 16 bases between them. CDR3 in DNA: TGCAGCGTTGAAAAACAGGGTTCGAGCGCTGAAGCTTTCTTT. It specifies CSVEKQGSSAEAFF.

In regard to this clone: A junction end diverges from the germline sequence, so it may reflect a read error. The chain joins TRBV7-7 to TRBJ1-6; D is uncertain. Germline CDR1 is SSHAT and CDR2 is FNYEAQ (reference sequence). CDR3 length: 13 amino acids. DNA of the CDR3: TGTGCTAGCAGCGCTGGCTCCTCGTCACCCCTCCACTTT. Its translation is CASSAGSSSPLHF. Full variable domain (outside the CDR3, taken from reference TRBV7-7 and TRBJ1-6): GAGVSQSPRYKVTKRGQDVTLRCDPISSHATLYWYQQALGQGPEFLTYFNYEAQPDKSGLPSDRFSAERPEGSISTLTIQRTEQRDSAMYRCASSAGSSSPLHFGNGTRLTVT.

V and J are TRBV27 and TRBJ2-7; 8 positions agree with TRBD2. J lost 0 bases, V lost 3 bases, and 7 bases had no gene match. Germline V gene lookup returns CDR1 MNHEY and CDR2 SMNVEV (reference sequence). CDR3 length: 16 residues. The CDR3 coding sequence is TGTGCCAGCAGTTTGAAGGCGGGAGGAAACTCCTACGAGCAGTACTTC. It yields the protein CASSLKAGGNSYEQYF.

V gene TRBV7-3 combines with J gene TRBJ2-1, with 9 bases identical to TRBD2. With V trimmed by 0 bases and J by 4 bases, 1 base remained unmatched. Looked up from germline, CDR1 is SGHTA and CDR2 is FQGTGA. The CDR3 runs 15 residues. The chain's CDR3 is CASSLTTSGYNEQFF. In nucleotides, the CDR3 is TGTGCCAGCAGCTTAACCACTAGCGGGTACAATGAGCAGTTCTTC.

The rearrangement joins TRBV9 to TRBJ2-5; 7 bases match TRBD1. Trimming took 1 base from V and 3 from J; bases not matched to a gene: 6. The germline V gene has CDR1 SGDLS and CDR2 YYNGEE. There are 15 residues in the CDR3. The CDR3 nucleotides are TGTGCCAGCAGCGTATGGGGGACAGAAAAAGAGACCCAGTACTTC. This translates into CASSVWGTEKETQYF.

This clone has only a few counts. The CDR3 sequence: CASSPRPGQSPEAFF. CDR3 bases: TGCGCCAGCAGCCCCAGACCGGGACAAAGTCCTGAAGCTTTCTTT. V is TRBV4-1 and J is TRBJ1-1; perhaps TRBD1 as D (6 bases). The germline CDR1 and CDR2 sequences are MGHRA and YSYEKL. The CDR3 totals 15 residues. V was shortened by 4 bases and J by 6 bases, with 18 bases between the two germline ends.

The V call is TRBV7-2, the J call TRBJ2-7, with a weak D call TRBD1 (6 bases). Germline values: CDR1 SGHTA, CDR2 FQGNSA. The CDR3 contains 13 residues. V lost 4 bases and J 6 bases, leaving 13 bases between the germline ends. CDR3 nucleotides: TGTGCCAGCAGCTGGGGGCAGGGGAGCGAGCAGTACTTC. Translated, it gives CASSWGQGSEQYF.

This clone was recorded only once. The V call is TRBV7-9, the J call TRBJ2-2; tentatively, D is TRBD1 (6 bases). Trimming took off 5 bases at V and 0 bases at J, with 16 bases between the two ends. The CDR3 runs 17 residues. In germline, CDR1 is SEHNR, CDR2 FQNEAQ (reference sequence). The CDR3 sequence: CASSTLLDSTNTGELFF. For the CDR3, the DNA is TGTGCCAGCAGCACCCTCTTGGACAGCACGAACACCGGGGAGCTGTTTTTT.

The chain recombines TRBV12-5 with TRBJ2-5; D call uncertain. This CDR3 has 11 amino acids. Germline CDR1 reads LGHNT; CDR2 reads FRNRAP. The V end lost 4 bases, the J end lost 4 bases, and 4 bases lay between the germline ends. The CDR3 loop reads CASGSSETQYF. The CDR3 DNA sequence: TGTGCTAGTGGTTCGTCAGAGACCCAGTACTTC.

This clone was counted a few times. The DNA of the CDR3 is TGTGCCAGCAGCCAAGAAAGGGGACAGGGCGGGAGCAATCAGCCCCAGCATTTT. Translated: CASSQERGQGGSNQPQHF. J is TRBJ1-5 and V is TRBV4-2, with TRBD1 matching 9 bases. V lost 0 bases and J lost 1; bases outside the gene matches: 7. Germline V gene sequence: CDR1 LGHNA, CDR2 YNFKEQ. The CDR3 consists of 18 residues.

The gene calls are TRBV30 and TRBJ2-7; TRBD1 might be the D (6 bases). Trimming removed 3 bases at V and 3 bases at J, with 21 bases between. Germline CDR1 GTSNPN, CDR2 SVGIG (reference sequence). This CDR3 is 16 amino acids long. The chain's CDR3 is CAWSKNSAGAFYEQYF. The CDR3 coding sequence is TGTGCCTGGAGCAAAAATTCCGCAGGGGCGTTCTACGAGCAGTACTTC.

The gene calls are TRBV19 and TRBJ2-7; 7 positions match TRBD1. This CDR3 has 14 amino acids. Germline V gene lookup returns CDR1 LNHDA and CDR2 SQIVND (reference sequence). The ends lost 4 bases at V and 7 bases at J; junction bases unmatched: 10. The CDR3 DNA reads TGTGCCAGTAGTACCACGACAGGGTTGGGAGAGCAGTACTTC. This sequence encodes CASSTTTGLGEQYF.

The chain combines TRBV10-2 with TRBJ2-2, with 7 nucleotides matching TRBD2. The CDR3 length is 15 residues. J gave up 6 bases and V 3 bases, and 7 bases lay outside the gene matches. CDR1 and CDR2 (germline): WSHSY, SAAADI. CDR3 nucleotides: TGCGCCAGCAGTGAAGGAGCGGGAAACCCCGGGGAGCTGTTTTTT. Translated: CASSEGAGNPGELFF.

This clone was found once. The chain has TRBV27 and TRBJ2-5; 7 bases are shared with TRBD1. J was trimmed by 1 base and V by 5 bases; bases with no gene match: 13. The CDR3 consists of 17 residues. The V gene's germline CDR1 is MNHEY and CDR2 SMNVEV (reference sequence). The CDR3 is CASSLIEGASRQETQYF. CDR3 DNA: TGTGCCAGCAGTCTAATCGAGGGGGCTTCGCGCCAAGAGACCCAGTACTTC.

This sequence joins TRBV6-5 and TRBJ2-5; D may be TRBD2 (5 bases). V lost 0 bases and J 5 bases, leaving 16 bases between the germline ends. CDR3 length: 16 residues. Per the germline V gene, CDR1 is MNHEY and CDR2 is SVGAGI. Here the CDR3 reads CASSYSRVLQSETQYF. CDR3 in DNA: TGTGCCAGCAGTTACTCGAGGGTGTTACAGTCGGAGACCCAGTACTTC.

The chain combines TRBV30 with TRBJ2-1, with D unresolved. CDR1 GTSNPN and CDR2 SVGIG come from the germline V gene (reference sequence). The CDR3 spans 12 residues. Trimming stripped 5 bases from V and 6 bases from J, with 11 bases between. In DNA form, the CDR3 reads TGTGCCTGGGGTCTTATTAGCAATGAGCAGTTCTTC. This translates into CAWGLISNEQFF.

The chain links TRBV30 to TRBJ2-5, with 14 positions matching TRBD2. Germline CDR1 reads GTSNPN; CDR2 reads SVGIG (reference sequence). The V gene end was trimmed by 2 bases and the J gene end by 5 bases; junction bases not matched to a gene: 4. This CDR3 region has 15 residues. The DNA of the CDR3 is TGTGCCTGGAGTAACCGACTAGCGGGAGGGGAGACCCAGTACTTC. Its protein product is CAWSNRLAGGETQYF.

The sample holds one count of this clone. The CDR3 nucleotides are TGTGCCAGCAGTTTATCGGGACAGATTTTATACTCCTACGAGCAGTACTTC. Encoded protein: CASSLSGQILYSYEQYF. The chain links TRBV27 to TRBJ2-7, with 7 bases lining up with TRBD1. V gave up 0 bases and J gave up 0 bases; unmatched junction bases: 8. CDR1 MNHEY and CDR2 SMNVEV come from the germline V gene (reference sequence). CDR3 length: 17 residues.

In DNA form, the CDR3 reads TGTGCCAGCAGACGGACAGGAGGCTACGAGCAGTACTTC. Translated: CASRRTGGYEQYF. This chain connects TRBV27 to TRBJ2-7; TRBD1 matches 7 bases. Germline V CDR1 and CDR2: MNHEY, SMNVEV (reference sequence). The CDR3 runs to 13 residues. The J segment lost 3 bases and the V segment lost 6 bases, leaving 5 bases of the junction unmatched.

The J gene is TRBJ2-2, the V gene TRBV7-9; the match to TRBD2 covers 8 bases. The CDR3 extends over 16 amino acids. Losses at the gene ends were 11 bases for V and 2 bases for J; bases not matched to a gene: 13. CDR1 and CDR2 (germline): SEHNR, FQNEAQ (reference sequence). CDR3 sequence (DNA): TGTGCCCCGGGGGGGTATTACGGACACAACACCGGGGAGCTGTTTTTT. Protein: CAPGGYYGHNTGELFF.

CDR3 nucleotides: TGTGCCAGCAGCAACCTACGGAGAGGTGAAGACGAGCAGTACTTC. Translated, it gives CASSNLRRGEDEQYF. The chain uses TRBV27 and TRBJ2-5; D remains ambiguous. Matching the DNA end better, TRBJ2-7 makes the J call doubtful. Germline assignment: CDR1 MNHEY and CDR2 SMNVEV (reference sequence). The CDR3 totals 15 residues.

The rearrangement uses TRBV25-1 and TRBJ2-1, with 9 bases matching TRBD1. The trim removed 4 bases at V and 6 bases at J, leaving 7 bases unmatched. Looked up from germline, CDR1 is MGHDK and CDR2 is SYGVNS. The CDR3 sequence is 15 residues long. In nucleotides, the CDR3 is TGTGCCAGCAGTGGGGACAGGGCGAAGGGCAATGAGCAGTTCTTC. This translates into CASSGDRAKGNEQFF.

V gene TRBV5-4 combines with J gene TRBJ2-1; TRBD2 is a possible D gene (6 bases). Trimming shortened V by 4 bases and J by 8 bases, and 13 bases separated the two germline ends. Germline loops: CDR1 SGHNT, CDR2 YYREEE (reference sequence). The CDR3 is 13 residues long. The CDR3 reads CASSIGTDYEQFF. CDR3 in DNA: TGTGCCAGCAGCATCGGGACTGACTATGAGCAGTTCTTC.

This clone has only a few counts. The chain combines TRBV7-9 with TRBJ2-3; 10 bases fit TRBD1. The CDR3 loop spans 15 amino acids. Germline CDR1 is SEHNR and CDR2 is FQNEAQ (reference sequence). With 3 bases clipped from V and 4 bases from J, the junction kept 4 bases outside the gene matches. CDR3 loop: CASSFPGQGSDTQYF. The CDR3, as DNA: TGTGCCAGCAGCTTCCCGGGACAGGGGTCAGATACGCAGTATTTT.

The chain is built from TRBV6-1 and TRBJ1-5; tentatively, D is TRBD1 (5 bases). V lost 3 bases, J lost 11 bases, and 8 bases lay in between. CDR3 length: 11 amino acids. Germline V gives CDR1 MNHNS, CDR2 SASEGT. The CDR3 DNA sequence: TGTGCCAGCAGTGACCGGGGGGCCCAGCATTTT. Translation: CASSDRGAQHF.

In this sample, this clone turned up a few times. The chain combines TRBV27 with TRBJ2-7; 7 bases are shared with TRBD1. This CDR3 comprises 15 residues. Trimming removed 0 bases from V and 1 base from J; junction bases left unmatched: 3. CDR1 is MNHEY, CDR2 SMNVEV, per germline (reference sequence). CDR3: CASSLSMDRSYEQYF. CDR3 nucleotides: TGTGCCAGCAGTTTATCGATGGACAGGTCCTACGAGCAGTACTTC.

This clone was observed a few times. The genes are TRBV11-2 and TRBJ2-2; D is unresolved. This CDR3 has 12 amino acids. V was pared by 4 bases and J by 8 bases, with 8 bases between. The V gene's germline CDR1 is SGHAT and CDR2 FQNNGV. The CDR3, as DNA: TGTGCCAGCAGCTACCTGACAGGGGAGCTGTTTTTT. This gives the protein CASSYLTGELFF.

This clone was counted a few times. The J gene is TRBJ2-1, the V gene TRBV9; 12 nucleotides line up with TRBD2. This CDR3 has 17 amino acids. Germline V gives CDR1 SGDLS, CDR2 YYNGEE. V shed 0 bases and J 7 bases; nucleotides not matched to a gene: 8. The CDR3 nucleotides read TGTGCCAGCAGCGTAGACGTCGGTGGACTAGCGGGAAATGAGCAGTTCTTC. The encoded protein is CASSVDVGGLAGNEQFF.

V usage is TRBV5-1 and J usage is TRBJ2-5, with D possibly being TRBD2 (6 bases). Per germline, CDR1 SGHRS and CDR2 YFSETQ. The CDR3 totals 16 residues. The V gene lost 1 base and the J gene lost 2 bases, with 15 bases spanning the gap. CDR3 residues: CASSLSHLGGQETQYF. The CDR3 bases are TGCGCCAGCAGCTTGTCCCACCTCGGAGGGCAAGAGACCCAGTACTTC.

This chain joins TRBV7-6 and TRBJ2-7; D ambiguous. The CDR3 extends over 13 amino acids. V gave up 1 base and J gave up 2 bases, with 6 bases separating them. Germline loops: CDR1 SGHVS, CDR2 FNYEAQ. CDR3 in amino acids: CASSLETTYEQYF. The CDR3 DNA follows: TGTGCCAGCAGCTTAGAGACAACCTACGAGCAGTACTTC.

V and J are TRBV5-4 and TRBJ2-1; 7 nucleotides agree with TRBD2. The CDR3 runs to 18 residues. Germline CDR1 reads SGHNT; CDR2 reads YYREEE (reference sequence). V was clipped by 1 base and J by 4 bases; unmatched bases: 14. CDR3 sequence reads: CASSLRLAEEGPYNEQFF. The DNA of the CDR3 is TGTGCCAGCAGCTTGCGGCTAGCGGAGGAGGGGCCGTACAATGAGCAGTTCTTC.

The chain recombines TRBV19 with TRBJ2-1, with D possibly matching TRBD2 (5 bases). Trimming removed 7 bases at V and 7 bases at J, with 23 bases between. The CDR3 length is 16 residues. Germline CDR1 and CDR2: LNHDA and SQIVND (reference sequence). The CDR3 protein is CASIPSPEVGRNEQFF. For the CDR3, the DNA is TGTGCCAGTATCCCCTCCCCGGAGGTCGGAAGAAATGAGCAGTTCTTC.